This T cell receptor beta chain is from a study of T cells in Graves' hyperthyroidism and ophthalmopathy. What was amplified from RNA transcripts were TCR beta CDR3 regions. The HTBI primer set was used in a first-round RT-PCR of the TCR CDR3. TCRdb reprocessed the multiplex PCR reads with MiXCR, giving one entry per CDR3 protein. The sample consists of hundreds of thousands of distinct CDR3 sequences, about 20% of them appearing once. Ten or more counts support this clonotype. The source of this sequence is a man between 25 and 39 years old with Graves' ophthalmopathy. The sample was blood.

CDR3 region: CASRSTGAGPLHF. CDR3 coding DNA: TGTGCCAGCAGATCTACAGGGGCCGGGCCCCTCCACTTT. The chain is built from TRBV28 and TRBJ1-6, with 7 bases identical to TRBD1. Per germline, CDR1 MDHEN and CDR2 SYDVKM. The CDR3 is 13 amino acids. V was pared by 6 bases and J by 13 bases, with 9 bases of the junction left unmatched.